Listed below are T cell receptor beta chains from one sample, sequenced in a study of radiotherapy plus CTLA-4 blockade in lung cancer. Using immunoSEQ multiplex PCR, the repertoire was profiled, and TCRdb retains in-frame clones only, with some absent. The sample includes around 110,000 clones, roughly 84% seen only once; the top ten take roughly 2.3%. Sequencing used peripheral blood, obtained from a patient treated with radiotherapy plus ipilimumab. All receptors derive from a human donor with non-small cell lung cancer that progressed on radiotherapy plus ipilimumab. Some clones in this sample may be carry-over from other donors' samples. Both conserved end residues are part of each CDR3. A D gene is named only where the DNA matches it firmly. Some rows mark clone size as missing; the rest say once, few, many or name a class of expanded clone.

J,size,V,length,D,DNA,CDR3
TRBJ2-7,once,TRBV5-1,16,NA,TGCGCCAGCAGCTCAGGACTACCCAGATTAAACTACGAGCAGTACTTC,CASSSGLPRLNYEQYF
TRBJ1-2,NA,TRBV6-5,13,TRBD1,TGTGCCAGCAGTACGACAGGGATCAATGGCTACACCTTC,CASSTTGINGYTF
TRBJ1-4,NA,TRBV15,15,NA,TGTGCCACCGCCAGGCAGGGGAGGGTTAGTGAAAAACTGTTTTTT,CATARQGRVSEKLFF
TRBJ1-5,few,TRBV18,15,NA,TGTGCCAGCTCACCTGCGGCAGGGAGCAATCAGCCCCAGCATTTT,CASSPAAGSNQPQHF
TRBJ1-3,NA,TRBV11-2,15,TRBD1,TGTGCCAGCAGCCCTACAACAGGGGCTGGAAACACCATATATTTT,CASSPTTGAGNTIYF
TRBJ2-7,NA,TRBV27,14,NA,TGTGCCAGCAGTTTGTCAGCCTCCACGGGCGAGCAGTACTTC,CASSLSASTGEQYF
TRBJ2-3,few,TRBV5-1,14,TRBD1,TGCGCCAGCAGCTGGGGACAGGGCCCAGATACGCAGTATTTT,CASSWGQGPDTQYF
TRBJ2-3,once,TRBV9,12,NA,TGTGCCAGCAGCTTGGACTTCGATACGCAGTATTTT,CASSLDFDTQYF
TRBJ2-5,NA,TRBV28,15,NA,TGTGCCAGCAGTTTACCACCGGGACTTCAAGAGACCCAGTACTTC,CASSLPPGLQETQYF
TRBJ2-2,NA,TRBV7-2,16,NA,TGTGCCAGCAGCTTAGCAATCCTTCAGAACACCGGGGAGCTGTTTTTT,CASSLAILQNTGELFF
TRBJ1-2,once,TRBV18,17,NA,TGTGCCAGCTCACCCCTTCGTACAGAGCTCGGTTGGGGTGGCTACACCTTC,CASSPLRTELGWGGYTF
TRBJ1-5,NA,TRBV5-5,14,NA,TGTGCCAGCAGCTTGGTGGTGGGGTTGCAGCCCCAGCATTTT,CASSLVVGLQPQHF
TRBJ1-2,NA,TRBV18,16,TRBD1,TGTGCCAGCTCACCAGATTTCGGACAGGGGGCAAAAGGCTACACCTTC,CASSPDFGQGAKGYTF
TRBJ2-3,NA,TRBV4-3,14,NA,TGCGCCAGCAGCCAAACCGACTGGGCAGATACGCAGTATTTT,CASSQTDWADTQYF
TRBJ1-1,once,TRBV20-1,11,NA,TGCAGTGCTCCTACTGCAGTTGAAGCTTTCTTT,CSAPTAVEAFF
TRBJ2-1,NA,TRBV7-3,15,TRBD1,TGTGCCAGCAGCTCTCGGACAGGAGACTACAATGAGCAGTTCTTC,CASSSRTGDYNEQFF